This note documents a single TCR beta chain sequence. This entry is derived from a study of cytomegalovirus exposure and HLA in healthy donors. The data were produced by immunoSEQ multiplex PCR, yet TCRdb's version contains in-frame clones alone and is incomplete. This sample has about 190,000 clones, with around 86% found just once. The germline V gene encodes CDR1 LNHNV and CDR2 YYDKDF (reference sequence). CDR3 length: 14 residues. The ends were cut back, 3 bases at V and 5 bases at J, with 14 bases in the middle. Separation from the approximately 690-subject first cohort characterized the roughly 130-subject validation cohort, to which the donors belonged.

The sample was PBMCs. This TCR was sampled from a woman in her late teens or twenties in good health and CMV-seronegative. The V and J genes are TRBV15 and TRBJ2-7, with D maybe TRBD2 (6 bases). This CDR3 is CATSRTLGGHEQYF. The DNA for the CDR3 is TGTGCCACCAGCAGGACCCTCGGGGGTCACGAGCAGTACTTC.